Below, one TCR beta chain is given with its context. This sample was included in a study of blood T cell repertoires in COVID-19. Study in general: COVID-19 samples from acute and convalescent phases originated in the United States, Italy and Spain. From T cells, B-cell-depleted T cells, or PBMCs came the material, which was cDNA or gDNA.

Trimming cost V 4 bases and J 4 bases; bases outside gene matches: 3. CDR1 and CDR2 from the germline V gene are SGDLS and YYNGEE. This CDR3 is built from 15 residues. Original methodology: Nucleated cell counts were estimated from reference gene primer amplification. Measured with immunoSEQ multiplex PCR; TCRdb has only the in-frame clones, and not every one. V and J calls and clone size follow that table, whereas D and trimming were derived from the DNA. The profile shows almost 90,000 clones, 90% of them singletons. The Seattle patients joined while their infection was active and were tracked longitudinally afterward.

The chain joins TRBV9 to TRBJ1-6; the match to TRBD1 covers 9 bases. The sequence was collected from a man between 18 and 29 years old with COVID-19, enrolled during active disease. The sequencing sample was made of peripheral blood. This CDR3 is CASSPGQGYNSPLHF. CDR3 nucleotides: TGTGCCAGCAGCCCCGGACAGGGGTATAATTCACCCCTCCACTTT.